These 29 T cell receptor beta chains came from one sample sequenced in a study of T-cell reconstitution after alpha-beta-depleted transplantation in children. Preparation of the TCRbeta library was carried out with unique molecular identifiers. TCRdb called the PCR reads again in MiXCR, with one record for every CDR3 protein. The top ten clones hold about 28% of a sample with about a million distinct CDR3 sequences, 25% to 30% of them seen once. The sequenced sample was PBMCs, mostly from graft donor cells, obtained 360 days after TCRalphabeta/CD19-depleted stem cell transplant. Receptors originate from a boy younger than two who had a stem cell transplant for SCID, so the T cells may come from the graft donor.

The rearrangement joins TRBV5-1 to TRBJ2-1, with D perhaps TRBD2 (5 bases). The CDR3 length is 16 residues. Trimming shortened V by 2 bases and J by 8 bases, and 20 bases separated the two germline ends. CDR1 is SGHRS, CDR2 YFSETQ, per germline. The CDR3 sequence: CASSFSEAYVGDEQFF. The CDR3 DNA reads TGCGCCAGCAGCTTTTCAGAAGCGTATGTCGGGGATGAGCAGTTCTTC.

The CDR3 DNA reads as TGTGCCATCAGTGGGGACAGGGATTACGAGCAGTACTTC. Translation gives CAISGDRDYEQYF. The chain is built from TRBV10-3 and TRBJ2-7; TRBD1 matches 9 bases. J lost 4 bases, V lost 4 bases, and 2 bases had no gene match. Germline V gives CDR1 ENHRY, CDR2 SYGVKD. The CDR3 totals 13 residues.

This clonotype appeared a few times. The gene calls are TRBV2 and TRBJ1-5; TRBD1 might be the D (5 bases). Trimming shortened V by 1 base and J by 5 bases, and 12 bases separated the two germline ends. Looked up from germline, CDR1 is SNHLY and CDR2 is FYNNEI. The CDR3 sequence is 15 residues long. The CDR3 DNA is TGTGCCAGCAGTGAAGGGACATCGCCCTATCAGCCCCAGCATTTT. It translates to CASSEGTSPYQPQHF.

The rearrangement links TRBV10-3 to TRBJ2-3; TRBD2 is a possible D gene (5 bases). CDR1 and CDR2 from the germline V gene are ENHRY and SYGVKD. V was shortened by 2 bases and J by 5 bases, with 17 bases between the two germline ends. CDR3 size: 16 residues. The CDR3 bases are TGTGCCATCAGTGAGGGGCACTCCCAGGCGGGAGATACGCAGTATTTT. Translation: CAISEGHSQAGDTQYF.

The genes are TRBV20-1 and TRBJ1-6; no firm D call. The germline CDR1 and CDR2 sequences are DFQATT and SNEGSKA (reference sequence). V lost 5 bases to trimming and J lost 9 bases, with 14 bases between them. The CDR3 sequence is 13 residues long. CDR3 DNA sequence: TGCAGTGCTCCTCAGGAGGGTGGTTCACCCCTCCACTTT. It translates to CSAPQEGGSPLHF.

The CDR3 bases are TGCAGCGTTCCTAGCGGGGGTCTTTCGCCTATGAATGAGCAGTTCTTC. It is translated as CSVPSGGLSPMNEQFF. V is TRBV29-1 and J is TRBJ2-1; 10 bases fit TRBD2. Germline CDR1 SQVTM, CDR2 ANQGSEA. The CDR3 is 16 amino acids. Germline trimming cut 5 bases from V and 7 bases from J; bases unmatched to any gene: 14.

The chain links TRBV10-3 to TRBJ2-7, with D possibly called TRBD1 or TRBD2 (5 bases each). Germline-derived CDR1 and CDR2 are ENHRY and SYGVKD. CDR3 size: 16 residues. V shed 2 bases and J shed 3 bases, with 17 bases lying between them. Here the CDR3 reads CAISEGGPGPLYEQYF. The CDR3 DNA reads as TGTGCCATCAGTGAGGGTGGGCCGGGACCTCTCTACGAGCAGTACTTC.

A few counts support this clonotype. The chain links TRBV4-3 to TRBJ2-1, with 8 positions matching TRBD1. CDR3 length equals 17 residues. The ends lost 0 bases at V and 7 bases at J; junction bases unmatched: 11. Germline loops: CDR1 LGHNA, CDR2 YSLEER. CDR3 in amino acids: CASSQDRRQGPFNEQFF. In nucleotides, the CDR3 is TGCGCCAGCAGCCAAGACAGGAGACAGGGGCCCTTTAATGAGCAGTTCTTC.

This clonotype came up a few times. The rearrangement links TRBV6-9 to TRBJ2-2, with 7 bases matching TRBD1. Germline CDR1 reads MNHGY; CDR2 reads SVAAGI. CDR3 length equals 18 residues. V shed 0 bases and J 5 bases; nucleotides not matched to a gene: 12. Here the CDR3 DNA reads TGTGCCAGCAGTTATTCATTTCCGGGACAGCTTCCTACCGGGGAGCTGTTTTTT. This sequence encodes CASSYSFPGQLPTGELFF.

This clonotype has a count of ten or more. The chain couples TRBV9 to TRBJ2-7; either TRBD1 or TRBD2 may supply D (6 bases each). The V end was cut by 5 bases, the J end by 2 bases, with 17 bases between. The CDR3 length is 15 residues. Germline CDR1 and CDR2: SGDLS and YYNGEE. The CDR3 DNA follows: TGTGCCAGCAGTTCTGAAGGGGGGCCCCCCTACGAGCAGTACTTC. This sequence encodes CASSSEGGPPYEQYF.

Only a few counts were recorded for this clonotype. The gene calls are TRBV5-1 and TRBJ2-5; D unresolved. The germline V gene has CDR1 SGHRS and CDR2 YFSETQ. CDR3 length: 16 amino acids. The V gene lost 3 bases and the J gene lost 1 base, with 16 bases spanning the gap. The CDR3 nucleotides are TGCGCCAGCAGCTCGTCGGGCCTTCGGATCCAAGAGACCCAGTACTTC. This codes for CASSSSGLRIQETQYF.

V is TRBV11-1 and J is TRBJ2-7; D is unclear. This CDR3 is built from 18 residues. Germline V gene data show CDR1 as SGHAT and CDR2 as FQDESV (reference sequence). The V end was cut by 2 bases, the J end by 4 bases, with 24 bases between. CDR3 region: CASSLSFFKGPKNYEQYF. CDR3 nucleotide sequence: TGTGCCAGCAGCTTATCTTTTTTTAAGGGCCCGAAAAATTACGAGCAGTACTTC.

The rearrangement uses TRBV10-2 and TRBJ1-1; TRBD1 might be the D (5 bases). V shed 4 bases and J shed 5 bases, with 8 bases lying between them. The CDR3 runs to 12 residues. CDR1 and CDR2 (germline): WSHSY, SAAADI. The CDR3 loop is CASSGRETEAFF. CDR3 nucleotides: TGCGCCAGCAGTGGCAGGGAGACTGAAGCTTTCTTT.

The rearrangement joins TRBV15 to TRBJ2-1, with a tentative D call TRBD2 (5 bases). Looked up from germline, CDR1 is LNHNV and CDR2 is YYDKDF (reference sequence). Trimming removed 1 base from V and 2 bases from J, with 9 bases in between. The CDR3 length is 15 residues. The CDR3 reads CATSRGGITYNEQFF. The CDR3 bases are TGTGCCACCAGCAGAGGAGGGATCACCTACAATGAGCAGTTCTTC.

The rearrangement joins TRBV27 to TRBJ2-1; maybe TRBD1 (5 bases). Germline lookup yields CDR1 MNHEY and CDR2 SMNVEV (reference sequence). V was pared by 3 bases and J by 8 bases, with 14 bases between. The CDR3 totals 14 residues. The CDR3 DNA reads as TGTGCCAGCAGTTTGACAGACGGCCTAGATGAGCAGTTCTTC. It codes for CASSLTDGLDEQFF.

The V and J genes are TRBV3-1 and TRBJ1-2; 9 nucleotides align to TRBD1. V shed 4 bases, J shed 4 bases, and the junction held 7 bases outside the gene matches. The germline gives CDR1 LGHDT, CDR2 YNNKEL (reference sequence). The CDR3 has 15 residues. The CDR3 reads CASSPPGTGRYGYTF. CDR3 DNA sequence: TGTGCCAGCAGCCCCCCCGGGACAGGGCGCTATGGCTACACCTTC.

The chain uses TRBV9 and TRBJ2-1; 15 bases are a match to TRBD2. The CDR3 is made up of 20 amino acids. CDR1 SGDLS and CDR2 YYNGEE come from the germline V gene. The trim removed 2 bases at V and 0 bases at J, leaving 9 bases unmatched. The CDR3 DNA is TGTGCCAGCAGCGTTCGGACTAGCGGGGGGGTGATTAGCTCCTACAATGAGCAGTTCTTC. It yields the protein CASSVRTSGGVISSYNEQFF.

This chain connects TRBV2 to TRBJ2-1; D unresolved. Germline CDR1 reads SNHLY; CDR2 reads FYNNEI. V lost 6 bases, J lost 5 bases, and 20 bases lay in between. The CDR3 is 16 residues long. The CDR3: CASSPTDPNVNNEQFF. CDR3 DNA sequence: TGTGCCAGCAGCCCTACGGATCCCAATGTTAACAATGAGCAGTTCTTC. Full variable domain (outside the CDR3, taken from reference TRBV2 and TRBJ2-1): EPEVTQTPSHQVTQMGQEVILRCVPISNHLYFYWYRQILGQKVEFLVSFYNNEISEKSEIFDDQFSVERPDGSNFTLKIRSTKLEDSAMYFCASSPTDPNVNNEQFFGPGTRLTVL.

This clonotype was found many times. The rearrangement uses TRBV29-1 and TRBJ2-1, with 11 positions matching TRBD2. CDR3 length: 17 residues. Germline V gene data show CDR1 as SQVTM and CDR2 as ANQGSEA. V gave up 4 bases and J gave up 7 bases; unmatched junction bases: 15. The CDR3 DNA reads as TGCAGCGTTGTACGGCTAGCGGGGGGAATCGCCCCGAATGAGCAGTTCTTC. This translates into CSVVRLAGGIAPNEQFF.

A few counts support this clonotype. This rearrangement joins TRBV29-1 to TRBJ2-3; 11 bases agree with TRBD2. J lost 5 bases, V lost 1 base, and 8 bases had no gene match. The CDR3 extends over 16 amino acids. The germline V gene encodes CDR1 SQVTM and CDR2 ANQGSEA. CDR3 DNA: TGCAGCGTTGAAGGTCCGGGACTAGCGGTGATAGATACGCAGTATTTT. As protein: CSVEGPGLAVIDTQYF.

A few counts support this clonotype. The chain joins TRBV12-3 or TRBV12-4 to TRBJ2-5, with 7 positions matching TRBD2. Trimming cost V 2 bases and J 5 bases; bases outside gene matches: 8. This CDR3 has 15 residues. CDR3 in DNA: TGTGCCAGCAGTTTACGTCAGGGAGGGAGGGAGACCCAGTACTTC. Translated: CASSLRQGGRETQYF.

The CDR3 loop is CASSVWGQGPDTQYF. For the CDR3, the DNA is TGTGCCAGCAGTGTCTGGGGACAGGGACCAGATACGCAGTATTTT. This chain uses TRBV2 with TRBJ2-3, with 9 bases aligning to TRBD1. Germline trimming cut 4 bases from V and 4 bases from J; bases unmatched to any gene: 6. The CDR3 sequence is 15 residues long. Germline V gives CDR1 SNHLY, CDR2 FYNNEI.

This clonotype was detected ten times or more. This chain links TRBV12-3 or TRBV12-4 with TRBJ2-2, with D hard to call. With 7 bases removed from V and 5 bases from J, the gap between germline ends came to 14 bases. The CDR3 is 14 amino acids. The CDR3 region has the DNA TGTGCCAGCACCCGGACCGCCCTTACCGGGGAGCTGTTTTTT. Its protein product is CASTRTALTGELFF.

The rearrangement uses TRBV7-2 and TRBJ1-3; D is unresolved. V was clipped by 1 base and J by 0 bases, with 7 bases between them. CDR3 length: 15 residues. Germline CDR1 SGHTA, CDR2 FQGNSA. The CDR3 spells CASSLGTASGNTIYF. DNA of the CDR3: TGTGCCAGCAGCTTAGGGACGGCCTCTGGAAACACCATATATTTT.

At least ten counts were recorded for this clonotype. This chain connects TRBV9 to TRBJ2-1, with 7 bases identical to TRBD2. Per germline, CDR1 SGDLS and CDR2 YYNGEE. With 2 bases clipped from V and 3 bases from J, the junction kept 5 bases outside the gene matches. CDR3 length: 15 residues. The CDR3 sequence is CASSVGGDYYNEQFF. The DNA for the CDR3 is TGTGCCAGCAGCGTGGGGGGGGACTACTACAATGAGCAGTTCTTC.

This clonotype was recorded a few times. CDR3 sequence: CASSLSWDEQYF. CDR3 in DNA: TGTGCCAGCAGTTTAAGTTGGGACGAGCAGTACTTC. This sequence joins TRBV12-3 or TRBV12-4 and TRBJ2-7; no clear D gene. The CDR3 spans 12 residues. V was trimmed by 2 bases and J by 5 bases, leaving 7 bases between them.

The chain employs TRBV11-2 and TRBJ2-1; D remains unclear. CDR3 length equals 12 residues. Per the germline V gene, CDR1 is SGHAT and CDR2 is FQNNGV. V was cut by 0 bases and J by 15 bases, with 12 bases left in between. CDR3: CASSLEGLEGFF. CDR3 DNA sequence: TGTGCCAGCAGCTTAGAAGGGCTCGAAGGGTTCTTC.

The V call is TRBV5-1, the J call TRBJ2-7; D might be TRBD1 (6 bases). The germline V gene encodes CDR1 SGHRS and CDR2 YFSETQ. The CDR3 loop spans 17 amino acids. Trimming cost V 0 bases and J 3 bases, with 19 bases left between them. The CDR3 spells CASSLVGGGADYYEQYF. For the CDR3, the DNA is TGCGCCAGCAGCTTGGTTGGGGGCGGCGCGGATTACTACGAGCAGTACTTC.

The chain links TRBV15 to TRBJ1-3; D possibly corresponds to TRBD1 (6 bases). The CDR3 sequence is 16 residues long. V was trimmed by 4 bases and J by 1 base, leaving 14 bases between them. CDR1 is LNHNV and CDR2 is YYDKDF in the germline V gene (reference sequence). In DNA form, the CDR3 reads TGTGCCACCAGCAAGCCAACAGGGAAGTCTGGAAACACCATATATTTT. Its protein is CATSKPTGKSGNTIYF.